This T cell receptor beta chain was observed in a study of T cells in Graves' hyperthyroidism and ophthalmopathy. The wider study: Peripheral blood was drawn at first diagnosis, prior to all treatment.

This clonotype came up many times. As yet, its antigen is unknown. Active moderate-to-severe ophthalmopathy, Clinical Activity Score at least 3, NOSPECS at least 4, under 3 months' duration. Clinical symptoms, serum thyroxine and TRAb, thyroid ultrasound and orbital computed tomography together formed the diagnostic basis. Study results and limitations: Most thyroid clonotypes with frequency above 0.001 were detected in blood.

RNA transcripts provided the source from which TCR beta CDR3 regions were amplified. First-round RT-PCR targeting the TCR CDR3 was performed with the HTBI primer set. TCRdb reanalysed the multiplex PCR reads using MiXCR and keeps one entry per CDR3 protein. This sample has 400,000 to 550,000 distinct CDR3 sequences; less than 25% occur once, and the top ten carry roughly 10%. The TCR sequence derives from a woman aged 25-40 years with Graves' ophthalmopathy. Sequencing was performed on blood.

CDR3 DNA: TGTGCCACCAGTGACGGGACAGGGTACTCTGGGGCCAACGTCCTGACTTTC. This translates into CATSDGTGYSGANVLTF. The V and J genes are TRBV24-1 and TRBJ2-6; 9 nucleotides match TRBD1. CDR3 size: 17 residues. Germline CDR1 and CDR2: KGHDR and SFDVKD. V trimming: 4 bases; J trimming: 0 bases; junction bases outside the gene matches: 3.